This entry lists 28 T cell receptor beta chains sequenced from one sample in a study of cytomegalovirus exposure and HLA in healthy donors. PCR amplification relied on 60 Vbeta primers (plus 13 Jbeta primers). Profiled with immunoSEQ multiplex PCR; TCRdb holds only in-frame clones, not every one. The profile covers some 140,000 clones, with approximately 61% appearing a single time and roughly 1.7% taken by the ten largest. Input material: PBMCs. All receptors come from a human donor in good health.

This clone has just a few counts. V is TRBV2 and J is TRBJ1-4; the match to TRBD1 covers 7 bases. Germline V gives CDR1 SNHLY, CDR2 FYNNEI. J gave up 7 bases and V 3 bases, and 8 bases lay outside the gene matches. The CDR3 runs to 15 residues. The DNA for the CDR3 is TGTGCCAGCAGTGACTTTGACAGGGAGTCTGAAAAACTGTTTTTT. Amino acids: CASSDFDRESEKLFF.

The genes are TRBV14 and TRBJ2-1; 14 bases agree with TRBD2. The CDR3 consists of 18 residues. V lost 2 bases to trimming and J lost 6 bases; unmatched junction nucleotides: 9. The germline gives CDR1 SGHDN, CDR2 FVKESK. The CDR3 coding sequence is TGTGCCAGCAGCCAACCGGGACTAGCGGGAGAGTGGGGCAATGAGCAGTTCTTC. It specifies CASSQPGLAGEWGNEQFF.

There are a few counts of this clone. The chain is built from TRBV7-9 and TRBJ2-1; TRBD2 is a possible D gene (6 bases). With 0 bases removed from V and 0 bases from J, the gap between germline ends came to 6 bases. Per the germline V gene, CDR1 is SEHNR and CDR2 is FQNEAQ (reference sequence). The CDR3 has 15 residues. For the CDR3, the DNA is TGTGCCAGCAGCTTAGCCGGGAGCTCCTACAATGAGCAGTTCTTC. Translating it yields CASSLAGSSYNEQFF.

This sequence joins TRBV5-5 and TRBJ2-1, with TRBD2 matching 8 bases. The CDR3 has 15 amino acids. Germline CDR1 reads SGHKS; CDR2 reads YYEKEE (reference sequence). J lost 7 bases, V lost 2 bases, and 8 bases had no gene match. The CDR3 reads CASSFRLAGLNEQFF. CDR3 nucleotide sequence: TGTGCCAGCAGCTTCCGTCTAGCGGGCCTAAATGAGCAGTTCTTC.

This sequence joins TRBV7-8 and TRBJ2-5; D not certain. Looked up from germline, CDR1 is SGHVS and CDR2 is FQNEAQ. V dropped 6 bases and J dropped 0 bases, with 11 bases sitting between them. The CDR3 has 14 residues. The CDR3 loop reads CASSFNTYQETQYF. In DNA form, the CDR3 reads TGTGCCAGCAGTTTTAATACTTACCAAGAGACCCAGTACTTC.

The chain links TRBV7-2 to TRBJ1-4; 7 bases align to TRBD1. V shed 3 bases and J 5 bases; nucleotides not matched to a gene: 6. The length of the CDR3 is 15 residues. The germline V gene has CDR1 SGHTA and CDR2 FQGNSA. Written as DNA, the CDR3 is TGTGCCAGCAGCTTGCGGGGACAGAAGAATGAAAAACTGTTTTTT. Its protein product is CASSLRGQKNEKLFF.

The genes are TRBV9 and TRBJ2-7, with TRBD1 as a possible D gene (6 bases). The CDR3 has 15 amino acids. Trimming pared 4 bases from V and 0 bases from J, leaving 14 bases between. From germline, CDR1 is SGDLS and CDR2 YYNGEE. CDR3 amino acids: CASSPLAGVSYEQYF. As DNA, the CDR3 is TGTGCCAGCAGCCCGTTGGCAGGGGTCTCCTACGAGCAGTACTTC.

The chain uses TRBV27 and TRBJ2-7; D uncertain. CDR3 length: 13 residues. V lost 3 bases and J 3 bases, leaving 9 bases between the germline ends. The germline gives CDR1 MNHEY, CDR2 SMNVEV (reference sequence). CDR3 residues: CASSFGPLYEQYF. The CDR3 DNA is TGTGCCAGCAGTTTTGGCCCCCTCTACGAGCAGTACTTC.

The sample holds one count of this clone. The chain links TRBV5-6 to TRBJ2-7, with 11 bases lining up with TRBD2. The junction had 6 bases not matched to a gene; V was cut back by 1 base and J by 0 bases. The CDR3 sequence is 17 residues long. The V gene's germline CDR1 is SGHDT and CDR2 YYEEEE. In DNA, the CDR3 is TGTGCCAGCAGCTTGCTAGCGGGAGGATCCAGCTCCTACGAGCAGTACTTC. It is translated as CASSLLAGGSSSYEQYF. Supplemented by reference TRBV5-6 and TRBJ2-7, the full variable domain reads DAGVTQSPTHLIKTRGQQVTLRCSPKSGHDTVSWYQQALGQGPQFIFQYYEEEERQRGNFPDRFSGHQFPNYSSELNVNALLLGDSALYLCASSLLAGGSSSYEQYFGPGTRLTVT.

CDR3 in amino acids: CASSLRQVLVVTEAFF. Here the CDR3 DNA reads TGTGCCAGCAGTTTAAGACAGGTTTTGGTTGTCACTGAAGCTTTCTTT. The chain carries TRBV28 and TRBJ1-1, with D possibly being TRBD1 (6 bases). This CDR3 has 16 residues. Germline CDR1 is MDHEN and CDR2 is SYDVKM. V lost 2 bases to trimming and J lost 4 bases, with 17 bases between them.

The gene calls are TRBV28 and TRBJ2-3; D might be TRBD2 (5 bases). Trimming pared 8 bases from V and 1 base from J, leaving 16 bases between. Germline loops: CDR1 MDHEN, CDR2 SYDVKM. The CDR3 is made up of 15 amino acids. DNA for the CDR3: TGTGCCAGCTACCCCTTGCGGGCCCGCACAGATACGCAGTATTTT. Its translation: CASYPLRARTDTQYF. Full variable domain (rest looked up from reference TRBV28 and TRBJ2-3): DVKVTQSSRYLVKRTGEKVFLECVQDMDHENMFWYRQDPGLGLRLIYFSYDVKMKEKGDIPEGYSVSREKKERFSLILESASTNQTSMYLCASYPLRARTDTQYFGPGTRLTVL.

This chain uses TRBV21-1 with TRBJ2-7; the table's D call, TRBD1, was not checked against the DNA. TRBV21-1 is termed a pseudogene. There are 17 residues in the CDR3. DNA of the CDR3: TGTGCCAGAGGCCCGGGACAGGGTATTTCGGAGGTCTACGAGCAGTACTTC. Translated, it gives CARGPGQGISEVYEQYF.

The gene calls are TRBV27 and TRBJ2-2; D gene unclear. The germline gives CDR1 MNHEY, CDR2 SMNVEV (reference sequence). Trimming shortened V by 7 bases and J by 1 base, and 7 bases separated the two germline ends. CDR3 length: 13 residues. The CDR3 region has the DNA TGTGCCAGCATGAACAAGAACACCGGGGAGCTGTTTTTT. This encodes CASMNKNTGELFF.

The chain joins TRBV7-9 to TRBJ2-7; possible D gene TRBD2, 6 bases. The CDR3 extends over 16 amino acids. Germline V gives CDR1 SEHNR, CDR2 FQNEAQ (reference sequence). The V gene lost 5 bases and the J gene lost 4 bases, with 21 bases spanning the gap. CDR3 sequence reads: CASSLPLGGSSYEQYF. The CDR3, as DNA: TGTGCCAGCAGCCTCCCCCTTGGGGGGAGTAGTTACGAGCAGTACTTC.

Written as DNA, the CDR3 is TGTGCCAGTACTTCTCAGAGGGGGGGAAACAACTATGGCTACACCTTC. As protein: CASTSQRGGNNYGYTF. The chain combines TRBV19 with TRBJ1-2, with D possibly TRBD1 on 6 matching bases. Trimming removed 7 bases from V and 2 bases from J, with 20 bases in between. The CDR3 totals 16 residues. The germline V gene has CDR1 LNHDA and CDR2 SQIVND (reference sequence).

This clone was observed a handful of times. This chain joins TRBV4-1 and TRBJ1-3; D is unclear. Germline V gene lookup returns CDR1 MGHRA and CDR2 YSYEKL. This CDR3 region has 16 residues. V lost 1 base, J lost 3 bases, and 13 bases lay in between. DNA of the CDR3: TGCGCCAGCAGCCAAGGAACTCCTGTTTTTGGAAACACCATATATTTT. Its protein is CASSQGTPVFGNTIYF.

The chain employs TRBV7-9 and TRBJ1-5, with D possibly TRBD1 on 6 matching bases. CDR1 is SEHNR and CDR2 is FQNEAQ in the germline V gene (reference sequence). Trimming removed 1 base at V and 4 bases at J, with 11 bases between. The CDR3 spans 15 residues. The CDR3 here is CASSLETGPNQPQHF. CDR3 in DNA: TGTGCCAGCAGCTTAGAGACAGGACCAAATCAGCCCCAGCATTTT.

A remark on this clone: The same CDR3 is also encoded by other DNA sequences in this sample. This CDR3 is CASSSGLAGETQYF. Here the CDR3 DNA reads TGTGCCAGCAGCTCGGGACTAGCCGGGGAGACCCAGTACTTC. The J gene is TRBJ2-5, the V gene TRBV7-2; 9 bases line up with TRBD2. Trimming removed 4 bases from V and 5 bases from J; junction bases left unmatched: 5. This CDR3 is built from 14 residues. CDR1 SGHTA and CDR2 FQGNSA come from the germline V gene. Full variable domain (outside the CDR3, taken from reference TRBV7-2 and TRBJ2-5): GAGVSQSPSNKVTEKGKDVELRCDPISGHTALYWYRQSLGQGLEFLIYFQGNSAPDKSGLPSDRFSAERTGGSVSTLTIQRTQQEDSAVYLCASSSGLAGETQYFGPGTRLLVL.

This sequence joins TRBV28 and TRBJ2-5, with 9 positions matching TRBD2. Trimming cost V 6 bases and J 1 base; bases outside gene matches: 6. CDR3 length equals 15 residues. In germline, CDR1 is MDHEN, CDR2 SYDVKM. CDR3 in amino acids: CASRAAGGAQETQYF. CDR3 DNA sequence: TGTGCCAGCAGGGCTGCGGGGGGGGCCCAAGAGACCCAGTACTTC.

The chain links TRBV7-8 to TRBJ2-3; 9 bases are a match to TRBD2. V trimming: 2 bases; J trimming: 5 bases; junction bases outside the gene matches: 2. Germline values: CDR1 SGHVS, CDR2 FQNEAQ. The CDR3 is 14 residues long. The CDR3 sequence: CASSLSLAGDTQYF. Here the CDR3 DNA reads TGTGCCAGCAGCTTATCACTAGCGGGAGATACGCAGTATTTT.

The chain combines TRBV7-9 with TRBJ2-3, with D tentatively TRBD2 (6 bases). This CDR3 region has 17 residues. CDR1 is SEHNR, CDR2 FQNEAQ, per germline (reference sequence). Trimming cost V 6 bases and J 2 bases, with 21 bases left between them. The CDR3 is CASSQGSFGGNTDTQYF. Written as DNA, the CDR3 is TGTGCCAGCAGTCAAGGTTCATTCGGGGGAAACACAGATACGCAGTATTTT.

This sequence joins TRBV11-3 and TRBJ2-2, with 12 bases that match TRBD2. The CDR3 length is 15 residues. Germline V CDR1 and CDR2: SGHNT, YENEEA. V shed 7 bases, J shed 1 base, and the junction held 1 base outside the gene matches. In DNA, the CDR3 is TGTGCCAGCAAGGGACTAGCGGGGAACACCGGGGAGCTGTTTTTT. Translating it yields CASKGLAGNTGELFF.

The gene calls are TRBV12-2 and TRBJ2-5; the DNA was not used to check the table's D call, TRBD2. TRBV12-2 is tagged as a pseudogene. CDR3 length: 16 amino acids. The chain's CDR3 is CASRLVQREGRETQYF. Here the CDR3 DNA reads TGTGCAAGTCGCTTAGTCCAGCGGGAGGGGAGGGAGACCCAGTACTTC.

This clone has only a few counts. V is TRBV28 and J is TRBJ2-7, with TRBD2 matching 8 bases. Trimming cost V 2 bases and J 0 bases; bases outside gene matches: 6. There are 16 residues in the CDR3. Germline V gene sequence: CDR1 MDHEN, CDR2 SYDVKM. This chain's CDR3 is CASSLRLTSGSYEQYF. Written as DNA, the CDR3 is TGTGCCAGCAGTTTACGCCTTACTAGCGGCTCCTACGAGCAGTACTTC.

The V and J genes are TRBV6-6 and TRBJ2-7; 9 bases are a match to TRBD1. The CDR3 sequence is 13 residues long. Trimming took 2 bases from V and 4 from J; bases not matched to a gene: 0. The germline gives CDR1 MNHNY, CDR2 SVGAGI (reference sequence). The chain's CDR3 is CASSYGTGYEQYF. The CDR3 DNA sequence: TGTGCCAGCAGTTACGGGACAGGGTACGAGCAGTACTTC.

V and J are TRBV19 and TRBJ1-1; a weak D match, TRBD1 (6 bases). CDR3 length: 16 residues. Germline V gene data show CDR1 as LNHDA and CDR2 as SQIVND (reference sequence). V gave up 4 bases and J gave up 5 bases, with 20 bases separating them. The CDR3 DNA follows: TGTGCCAGTAGTACCTTAATAGGCAGGGGACGAACTGAAGCTTTCTTT. It encodes CASSTLIGRGRTEAFF.

This chain joins TRBV6-1 and TRBJ2-5; D is perhaps TRBD1 (5 bases). The J call may be incorrect, as the DNA end agrees better with TRBJ2-7. The CDR3 has 14 residues. CDR1 and CDR2 from the germline V gene are MNHNS and SASEGT. The CDR3 DNA reads TGTGCCAGCAGTGCAACCCCCGCAGGGATCGAGCAGTACTTC. Its protein product is CASSATPAGIEQYF.

This sequence joins TRBV27 and TRBJ2-1; 11 bases align to TRBD2. CDR3 length equals 17 residues. Germline loops: CDR1 MNHEY, CDR2 SMNVEV (reference sequence). V gave up 6 bases and J gave up 7 bases; unmatched junction bases: 14. CDR3 in DNA: TGTGCCAGCAGCAGACTAAGGGGCACTAGCGGGAGTAATGAGCAGTTCTTC. It yields the protein CASSRLRGTSGSNEQFF.